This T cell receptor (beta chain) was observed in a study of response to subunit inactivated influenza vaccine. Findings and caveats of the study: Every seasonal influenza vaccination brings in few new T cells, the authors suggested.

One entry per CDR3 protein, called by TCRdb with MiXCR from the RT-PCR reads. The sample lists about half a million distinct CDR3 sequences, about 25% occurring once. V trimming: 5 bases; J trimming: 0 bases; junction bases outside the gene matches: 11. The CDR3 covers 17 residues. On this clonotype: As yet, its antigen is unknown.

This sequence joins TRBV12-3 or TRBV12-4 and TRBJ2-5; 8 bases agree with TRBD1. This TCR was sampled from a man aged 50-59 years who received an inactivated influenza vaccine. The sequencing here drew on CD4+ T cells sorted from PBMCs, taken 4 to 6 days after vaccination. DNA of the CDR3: TGTGCCAGCAGTCCCAGGACAGGGCAGGGGGACCAAGAGACCCAGTACTTC. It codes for CASSPRTGQGDQETQYF.